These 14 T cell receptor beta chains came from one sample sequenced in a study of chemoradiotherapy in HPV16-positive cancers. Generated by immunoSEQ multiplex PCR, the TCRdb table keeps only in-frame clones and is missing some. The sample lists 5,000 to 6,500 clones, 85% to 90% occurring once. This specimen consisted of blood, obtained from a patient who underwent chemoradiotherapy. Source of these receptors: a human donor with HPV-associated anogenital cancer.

CDR3 in DNA: TGTGCCTGGACCCCCAAAAACAGGGTCCACAATGAGCAGTTCTTC. Translated, it gives CAWTPKNRVHNEQFF. The chain links TRBV30 to TRBJ2-1, with D possibly matching TRBD1 (6 bases). V gave up 4 bases and J gave up 5 bases, with 18 bases separating them. Germline CDR1 is GTSNPN and CDR2 is SVGIG (reference sequence). This CDR3 has 15 amino acids.

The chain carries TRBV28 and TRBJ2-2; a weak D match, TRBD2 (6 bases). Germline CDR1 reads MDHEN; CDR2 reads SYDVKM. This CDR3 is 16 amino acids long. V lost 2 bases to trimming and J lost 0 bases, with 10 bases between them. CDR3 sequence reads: CASSLVQRANTGELFF. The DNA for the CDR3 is TGTGCCAGCAGTTTAGTCCAGCGGGCGAACACCGGGGAGCTGTTTTTT. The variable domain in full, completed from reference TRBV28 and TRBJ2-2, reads DVKVTQSSRYLVKRTGEKVFLECVQDMDHENMFWYRQDPGLGLRLIYFSYDVKMKEKGDIPEGYSVSREKKERFSLILESASTNQTSMYLCASSLVQRANTGELFFGEGSRLTVL.

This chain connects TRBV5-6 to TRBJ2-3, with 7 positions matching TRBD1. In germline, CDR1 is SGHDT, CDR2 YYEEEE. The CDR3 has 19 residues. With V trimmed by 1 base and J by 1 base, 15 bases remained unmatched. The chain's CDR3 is CASSLKRRDSSWGTDTQYF. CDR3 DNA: TGTGCCAGCAGCTTGAAGCGCAGGGACAGCTCTTGGGGCACAGATACGCAGTATTTT.

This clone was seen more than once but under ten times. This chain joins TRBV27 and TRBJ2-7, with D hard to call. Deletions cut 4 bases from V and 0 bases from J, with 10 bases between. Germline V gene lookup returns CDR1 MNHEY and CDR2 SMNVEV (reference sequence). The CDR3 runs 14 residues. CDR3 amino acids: CASSWKSGSYEQYF. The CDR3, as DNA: TGTGCCAGCAGTTGGAAGAGTGGCTCCTACGAGCAGTACTTC.

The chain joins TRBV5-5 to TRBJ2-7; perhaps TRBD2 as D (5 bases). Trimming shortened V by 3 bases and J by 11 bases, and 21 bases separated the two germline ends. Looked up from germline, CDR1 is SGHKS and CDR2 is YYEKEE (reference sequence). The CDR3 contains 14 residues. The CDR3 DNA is TGTGCCAGCAGCTCCATGGGGAGCGGTATAATCGAGTACTTC. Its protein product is CASSSMGSGIIEYF.

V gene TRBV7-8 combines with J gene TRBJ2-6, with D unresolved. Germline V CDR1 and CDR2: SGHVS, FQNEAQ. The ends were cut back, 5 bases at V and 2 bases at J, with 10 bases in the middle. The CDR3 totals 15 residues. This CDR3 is CASSLITAGANVLTF. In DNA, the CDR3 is TGTGCCAGCAGCCTAATTACGGCTGGGGCCAACGTCCTGACTTTC.

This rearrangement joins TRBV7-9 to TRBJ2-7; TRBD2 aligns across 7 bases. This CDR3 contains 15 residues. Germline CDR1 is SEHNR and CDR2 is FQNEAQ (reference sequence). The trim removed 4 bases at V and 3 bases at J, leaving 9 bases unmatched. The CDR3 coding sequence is TGTGCCAGCAGCTCCGGGGAGGGGCGATTCTACGAGCAGTACTTC. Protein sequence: CASSSGEGRFYEQYF.

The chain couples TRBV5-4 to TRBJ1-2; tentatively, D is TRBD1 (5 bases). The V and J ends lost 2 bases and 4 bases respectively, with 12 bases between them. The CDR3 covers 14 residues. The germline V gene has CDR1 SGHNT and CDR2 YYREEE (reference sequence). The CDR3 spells CASSLTREGYGYTF. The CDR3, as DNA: TGTGCCAGCAGCTTAACCAGGGAGGGCTATGGCTACACCTTC.

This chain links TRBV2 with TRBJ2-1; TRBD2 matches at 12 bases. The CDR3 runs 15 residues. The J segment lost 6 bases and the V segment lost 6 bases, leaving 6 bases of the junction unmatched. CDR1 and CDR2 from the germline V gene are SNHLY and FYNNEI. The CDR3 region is CASRRTSGISNEQFF. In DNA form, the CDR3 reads TGTGCCAGCAGGAGGACTAGCGGGATAAGCAATGAGCAGTTCTTC.

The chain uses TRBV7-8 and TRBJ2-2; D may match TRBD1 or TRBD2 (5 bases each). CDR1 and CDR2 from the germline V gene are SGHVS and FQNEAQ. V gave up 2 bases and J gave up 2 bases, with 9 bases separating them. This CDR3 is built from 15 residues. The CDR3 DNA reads TGTGCCAGCAGCTTACAGGGAGTTAACACCGGGGAGCTGTTTTTT. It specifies CASSLQGVNTGELFF. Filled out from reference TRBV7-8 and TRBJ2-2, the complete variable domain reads GAGVSQSPRYKVAKRGQDVALRCDPISGHVSLFWYQQALGQGPEFLTYFQNEAQLDKSGLPSDRFFAERPEGSVSTLKIQRTQQEDSAVYLCASSLQGVNTGELFFGEGSRLTVL.

This CDR3 reads CASSSMTMGGARAKNTGELFF. CDR3 coding DNA: TGTGCCAGCAGTTCCATGACGATGGGGGGGGCAAGGGCAAAGAACACCGGGGAGCTGTTTTTT. This chain joins TRBV28 and TRBJ2-2; TRBD2 is a possible D gene (7 bases). Germline CDR1 and CDR2: MDHEN and SYDVKM. Deletions cut 4 bases from V and 1 base from J, with 28 bases between. CDR3 size: 21 residues. The full variable domain, rest sourced from reference TRBV28 and TRBJ2-2, is DVKVTQSSRYLVKRTGEKVFLECVQDMDHENMFWYRQDPGLGLRLIYFSYDVKMKEKGDIPEGYSVSREKKERFSLILESASTNQTSMYLCASSSMTMGGARAKNTGELFFGEGSRLTVL.

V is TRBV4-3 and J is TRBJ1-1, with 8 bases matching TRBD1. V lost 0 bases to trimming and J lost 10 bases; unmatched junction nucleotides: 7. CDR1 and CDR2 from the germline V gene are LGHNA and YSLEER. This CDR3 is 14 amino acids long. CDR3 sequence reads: CASSQDLTGDGAFF. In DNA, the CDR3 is TGCGCCAGCAGCCAAGATCTGACAGGGGATGGAGCTTTCTTT.

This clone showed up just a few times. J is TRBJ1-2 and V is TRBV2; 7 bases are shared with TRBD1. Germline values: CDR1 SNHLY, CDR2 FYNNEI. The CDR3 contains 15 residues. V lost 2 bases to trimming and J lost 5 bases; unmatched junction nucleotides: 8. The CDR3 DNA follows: TGTGCCAGCAGTGAACAGGACAGGACATGGTATGGCTACACCTTC. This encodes CASSEQDRTWYGYTF.

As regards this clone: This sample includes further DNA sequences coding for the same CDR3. CDR3 protein: CASSAGQADPSTNEKLFF. In DNA form, the CDR3 reads TGTGCCAGCAGCGCTGGACAGGCCGACCCTTCAACTAATGAAAAACTGTTTTTT. The rearrangement links TRBV9 to TRBJ1-4; TRBD1 aligns across 7 bases. Germline CDR1 SGDLS, CDR2 YYNGEE. The V gene end was trimmed by 3 bases and the J gene end by 0 bases; junction bases not matched to a gene: 11. CDR3 length: 18 residues.